This TCR beta chain is from a study of T cell responses to AZD1222 COVID-19 vaccine. Repertoires were generated with immunoSEQ multiplex PCR, while TCRdb's copy carries only in-frame clones and drops some. The sample has 150,000 to 170,000 clones, 88% seen once; the top ten hold less than 3.5%. The CDR3 consists of 12 residues. V was trimmed by 6 bases and J by 2 bases, leaving 5 bases between them. Germline V gene sequence: CDR1 MNHEY, CDR2 SMNVEV (reference sequence). This TCR was recovered from an adult in good health. V gene TRBV27 combines with J gene TRBJ1-5; D uncertain. Sequenced material: peripheral blood, taken on day 0 of AZD1222 vaccination. The CDR3 loop is CASSFRNQPQHF. The CDR3 nucleotides read TGTGCCAGCAGCTTTCGCAATCAGCCCCAGCATTTT.